Below are 4 T cell receptor beta chains sequenced from a single sample in a study of blood T cell repertoires in COVID-19. Measured with immunoSEQ multiplex PCR; TCRdb has only the in-frame clones, and not every one. The sample lists over 300,000 clones, around 80% occurring once. Sequencing input: peripheral blood. The receptors were sampled from a woman aged 50 to 60 with acute or convalescent COVID-19.

This chain links TRBV9 with TRBJ1-5; 9 positions agree with TRBD1. After removal of 7 bases from V and 5 bases from J, the junction contained 10 bases not matched to a gene. Germline loops: CDR1 SGDLS, CDR2 YYNGEE. This CDR3 is 15 amino acids long. CDR3 nucleotide sequence: TGTGCCAGCGGAACAGGGGGCACCGCGGATCAGCCCCAGCATTTT. Translation: CASGTGGTADQPQHF.

V and J are TRBV5-8 and TRBJ1-5; D gene ambiguous. The germline gives CDR1 SGHTS, CDR2 YDEGEE. The V gene lost 3 bases and the J gene lost 7 bases, with 14 bases spanning the gap. This CDR3 comprises 14 residues. The DNA of the CDR3 is TGTGCCAGCAGCTCAGAGGGAGGACGGCAGCCCCAGCATTTT. This gives the protein CASSSEGGRQPQHF.

The chain combines TRBV6-5 with TRBJ1-5; TRBD1 matches 8 bases. This CDR3 is built from 15 residues. Germline V gene lookup returns CDR1 MNHEY and CDR2 SVGAGI. The trim removed 0 bases at V and 7 bases at J, leaving 5 bases unmatched. The CDR3 reads CASSYSGAGGQPQHF. The CDR3, as DNA: TGTGCCAGCAGTTACTCGGGGGCAGGGGGCCAGCCCCAGCATTTT.

The rearrangement joins TRBV18 to TRBJ2-5, with TRBD1 identical over 8 bases. The V gene's germline CDR1 is KGHSH and CDR2 LQKENI. The J segment lost 5 bases and the V segment lost 6 bases, leaving 11 bases of the junction unmatched. This CDR3 region has 15 residues. The CDR3 nucleotides read TGTGCCAGCTCTCTCTCTGGACAGGGCGGTGAGACCCAGTACTTC. It is translated as CASSLSGQGGETQYF.